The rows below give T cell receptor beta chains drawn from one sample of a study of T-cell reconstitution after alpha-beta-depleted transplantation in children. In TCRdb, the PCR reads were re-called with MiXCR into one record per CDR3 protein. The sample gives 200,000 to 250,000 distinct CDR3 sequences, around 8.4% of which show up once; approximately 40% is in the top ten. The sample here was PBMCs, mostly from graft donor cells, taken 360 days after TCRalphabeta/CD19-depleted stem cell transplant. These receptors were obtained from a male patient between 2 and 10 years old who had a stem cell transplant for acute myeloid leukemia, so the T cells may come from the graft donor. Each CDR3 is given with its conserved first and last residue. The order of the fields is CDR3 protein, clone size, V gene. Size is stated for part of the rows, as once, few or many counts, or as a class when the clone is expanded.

CASSLRRAVNEQFF,NA,TRBV11-1
CASSTAIRIHKGGAEAFF,NA,TRBV12-3/TRBV12-4
CAISELLRSTDQETQYF,many,TRBV10-3
CASSLLLAGQETQYF,NA,TRBV28
CASSPGLATDTQYF,many,TRBV5-1
CASRPDGLSGNTIYF,many,TRBV5-1
CASSEVRGIGTDTQYF,NA,TRBV2
CASSYLGDHYGYTF,NA,TRBV6-5
CASSAGGGTDTQYF,many,TRBV11-2
CSVEWGWETQYF,many,TRBV29-1
CSARQASYGYTF,many,TRBV20-1
CASSLVGYRDNTEAFF,NA,TRBV7-9
CASSYSALFSSYNEQFF,few,TRBV6-5
CASSFQLLGNEQFF,NA,TRBV5-1
CASSYGKWGNTEAFF,few,TRBV6-5
CASSYRTGGGLSYGYTF,NA,TRBV6-5
CSVGIGPRRANYNEQFF,many,TRBV29-1
CASSLALAGGIWEQFF,many,TRBV5-1
CASSPLASGRADEQFF,few,TRBV4-2
CAISESGRYEAFF,many,TRBV10-3
CASSWTRDNYEQYF,NA,TRBV7-8
CASSLARGGGQETQYF,few,TRBV7-2
CASSRREPPEKLFF,many,TRBV7-6
CASRPISSNFYEQYF,few,TRBV5-1
CASRQGREIYNEQFF,NA,TRBV27
CASRSVPGQGRSYEQYF,NA,TRBV11-2
CASSFRLFHQETQYF,few,TRBV12-3/TRBV12-4
CASSQESLRLAGEEQFF,NA,TRBV4-3
CASSPPGTGTDTQYF,NA,TRBV18
CASSFGGSGSWDEQFF,many,TRBV5-1
CASSLGLPQHF,NA,TRBV7-8
CATSSTISGSLSYEQYF,NA,TRBV15
CAIRQGTEGNTIYF,NA,TRBV10-3
CASSGQVNTGELFF,NA,TRBV18
CASSDQPNTGELFF,NA,TRBV6-2/TRBV6-3
CASSFGAIYNEQFF,many,TRBV12-3/TRBV12-4
CASSRPGTGGGTDTQYF,NA,TRBV5-1
CASSERASGRARFF,few,TRBV2
CASSPIGARLNTEAFF,few,TRBV18
CASSLYQGALTEAFF,NA,TRBV5-1
CASSWDSWYNEQFF,NA,TRBV5-1
CASSFLEGETQYF,NA,TRBV5-1
CASSWGLAGGNTGELFF,NA,TRBV7-2
CASSSRQGAYSPLHF,few,TRBV7-2
CSASWGGGTDTQYF,few,TRBV20-1
CASSPSTGGQGNEQFF,few,TRBV12-3/TRBV12-4
CASSLMLAPGQGNHEQFF,few,TRBV28
CSASPGLAGNNEQFF,NA,TRBV20-1
CASSPQLQWVWELFF,many,TRBV6-1
CSVNKRPSSYNEQFF,few,TRBV29-1
CASSRPGGMWRSYNEQFF,NA,TRBV28
CASSINTGELFF,NA,TRBV14
CASSSLLNTEAFF,many,TRBV6-5
CSCGGTDEQFF,many,TRBV29-1
CASSLGGATGGTDTQYF,few,TRBV7-2
CASSPLRKNNEQFF,NA,TRBV7-9